This TCR beta chain was recorded in a study of blood T cells in healthy people across ages (dated by TCRdb to about 2015). General notes on the study: In model experiments, template switching captured roughly one uniquely barcoded TCR beta cDNA molecule for every two T cells. The study measured age-related changes in TCR beta repertoire diversity using deep sequencing normalized with unique cDNA molecular identifiers. Four age groups were formed from the donors: young (average 16 years), middle-aged (more than 35), aged (62) and long-lived (less than 85). To avoid experimental bias, donors of different ages were spread randomly across the sequencing lanes. Two additional independent replicas of 1 million unique cDNA reads from the same blood draw were analyzed for two donors (one aged 18 to 30 and one aged 80 or older). What the research found in general, with its limitations: There was a strong correlation between observed TCR beta diversity and the percentage of naive T cells measured by flow cytometry. Because donor CMV infection status was unknown, age-related changes in expanded clonotypes were potentially confounded. Compared with the aged group, the long-lived group had more naive CD4+ T cells, fewer expanded clones and increased TCR diversity, a pattern suggesting age selection. Estimates of total diversity based on one million sequenced T cells were considered lower bounds and underestimates. Bulk unsorted PBMC profiling prevented conclusive comparison of naive and antigen-experienced compartments. As age increased, observed TCR beta diversity per million T cells dropped in a roughly linear way, and a significant reduction was already evident by age about 40.

A distance of 11 bases separates the germline ends of V and J, which lose 0 bases and 5 bases respectively. Taken from cysteine to phenylalanine, the CDR3 has 16 residues. Just the 48-base CDR3 DNA is kept, in frame starting at base 1. Reading the germline V gene (reference sequence) gives CDR1 LGHDT and CDR2 YNNKEL. The roughly 38 donors, aged 6 to 90 years, were systemically healthy Caucasian individuals from Russia. Each donor gave ten milliliters of peripheral blood, collected into EDTA-treated Vacutainer tubes. Ficoll-Paque density-gradient centrifugation was used to isolate PBMCs, with at least 6 million per sample. Total RNA, at least 6 micrograms per sample, was extracted from PBMCs with Trizol reagent. For every donor, flow cytometry on a PBMC aliquot measured the percentage of naive CD45RAhigh/CD27high T cells. As concerns this clonotype: It has no known antigen specificity. Base quality data are lacking; no much larger clone is found one base away.

The library was produced with 5' RACE. Sequencing was carried out with an Illumina HiSeq 2500. A second roughly 7 to 12 cycle PCR used a sample-barcoded 5' primer and a J-beta primer mix. A template-switch 5' adaptor carrying 12 random nucleotides introduced a unique molecular identifier onto each TCR beta cDNA molecule. At least 2.5 million CDR3-containing paired-end reads were obtained from each sample. First-strand cDNA was synthesized from all RNA with the Mint cDNA synthesis kit, primed by a TRBC-specific oligonucleotide. Following uracil-DNA glycosylase treatment, a first 18-cycle PCR with universal primers M1SS and BC2_uni_R was performed on all cDNA. Under the source paper's analysis protocol: Each sample was normalized by randomly selecting 1 million high-quality reads, each carrying a distinct molecular identifier. Reads sharing molecular identifiers were discarded rather than binned into consensus sequences. MiTCR, run with a Q25 quality threshold and the strictest error-elimination algorithm, handled CDR3 identification, clonotype clustering and error correction. A nonparametric unseen species model using Euler transformation provided a lower-bound estimate of total TCR beta diversity. Using fastp trimming at Q25 and MiXCR clonotype assembly, TCRdb reanalyzed the public sequencing data and kept in-frame beta chains. Every CDR3 protein is listed once, alongside the most common genes and DNA of its rows. The V and J calls shown here were made by TCRdb, not taken from the authors' results. The sample contains some 710,000 distinct CDR3 sequences, around half of them found a single time. The ten most abundant clones make up 15% to 20% of the sample.

Sequenced: blood. The sequence was obtained from a man at least 80 years old in good health. The chain is assembled from TRBV3-1 and TRBJ2-6, with TRBD2 as a weak D call on 5 bases. The nucleotides read TGTGCCAGCAGCCAAGATCGAGGGCTTAGGGCCAACGTCCTGACTTTC. It translates to CASSQDRGLRANVLTF.